The 14 T cell receptor beta chains reported below all come from one sample, sequenced in a study of blood T cell repertoires in COVID-19. The table came from immunoSEQ multiplex PCR; TCRdb's copy has only in-frame clones and leaves some out. The sample records about 140,000 clones, about nine tenths being singletons. The sample was peripheral blood. Every receptor here comes from a woman aged 80 or over with acute or convalescent COVID-19.

CDR3 protein: CASRTPAGRNTEAFF. Here the CDR3 DNA reads TGTGCCAGTAGAACCCCGGCAGGGCGAAACACTGAAGCTTTCTTT. The V and J genes are TRBV19 and TRBJ1-1; TRBD1 might be the D (5 bases). There are 15 residues in the CDR3. V was cut by 6 bases and J by 2 bases, with 16 bases left in between. The germline V gene encodes CDR1 LNHDA and CDR2 SQIVND (reference sequence).

This clone was seen only once. CDR3 protein: CASSLDGEKLFF. CDR3 nucleotides: TGTGCCAGCAGCTTGGACGGGGAAAAACTGTTTTTT. V gene TRBV5-5 combines with J gene TRBJ1-4; no firm D call. V was shortened by 0 bases and J by 8 bases, with 5 bases between the two germline ends. The CDR3 contains 12 residues. Germline V gene lookup returns CDR1 SGHKS and CDR2 YYEKEE (reference sequence).

The chain uses TRBV5-5 and TRBJ1-2, with 8 positions matching TRBD1. J was trimmed by 4 bases and V by 4 bases; bases with no gene match: 3. The CDR3 contains 13 residues. Germline assignment: CDR1 SGHKS and CDR2 YYEKEE (reference sequence). The CDR3 sequence: CASSTGTGYGYTF. Here the CDR3 DNA reads TGTGCCAGCAGCACCGGGACAGGCTATGGCTACACCTTC.

V gene TRBV3-1 (or the pseudogene TRBV3-2) combines with J gene TRBJ1-2; D gene ambiguous. CDR1 LGHDT and CDR2 YNNKEL come from the germline V gene (reference sequence). This CDR3 has 14 amino acids. The ends were cut back, 1 base at V and 1 base at J, with 7 bases in the middle. CDR3 in amino acids: CASSQGAINYGYTF. The CDR3 DNA follows: TGTGCCAGCAGCCAAGGAGCCATTAACTATGGCTACACCTTC.

V usage is TRBV5-1 and J usage is TRBJ1-3; 8 bases match TRBD1. The germline V gene has CDR1 SGHRS and CDR2 YFSETQ. Trimming cost V 4 bases and J 1 base; bases outside gene matches: 7. The CDR3 runs 16 residues. The CDR3 sequence: CASSRDRPSSGNTIYF. The DNA for the CDR3 is TGCGCCAGCAGCAGGGACAGGCCCAGTTCTGGAAACACCATATATTTT.

V is TRBV5-1 and J is TRBJ1-1, with D tentatively TRBD1 (6 bases). The CDR3 has 16 residues. Between the trimmed V and J ends, which lost 0 bases and 1 base, there was a span of 13 bases. Germline V gives CDR1 SGHRS, CDR2 YFSETQ. Here the CDR3 reads CASSLGITGPNTEAFF. DNA for the CDR3: TGCGCCAGCAGCTTGGGAATCACAGGGCCGAACACTGAAGCTTTCTTT. Full variable domain (remainder filled in from reference TRBV5-1 and TRBJ1-1): KAGVTQTPRYLIKTRGQQVTLSCSPISGHRSVSWYQQTPGQGLQFLFEYFSETQRNKGNFPGRFSGRQFSNSRSEMNVSTLELGDSALYLCASSLGITGPNTEAFFGQGTRLTVV.

CDR3 bases: TGTGCCAGTAGCCCCCTAGGACTCTACAATGAGCAGTTCTTC. It yields the protein CASSPLGLYNEQFF. This sequence joins TRBV19 and TRBJ2-1, with D maybe TRBD2 (5 bases). The CDR3 is 14 residues long. V lost 6 bases, J lost 3 bases, and 12 bases lay in between. Germline values: CDR1 LNHDA, CDR2 SQIVND (reference sequence).

The rearrangement uses TRBV24-1 and TRBJ1-4, with no clear D. CDR1 is KGHDR, CDR2 SFDVKD, per germline. The V and J ends lost 5 bases and 4 bases respectively, with 10 bases between them. This CDR3 contains 14 residues. The CDR3 region is CATSVWRVNEKLFF. Written as DNA, the CDR3 is TGTGCCACCAGTGTATGGCGGGTTAATGAAAAACTGTTTTTT.

The chain employs TRBV10-3 and TRBJ2-7, with D possibly TRBD2 on 7 matching bases. Trimming removed 10 bases from V and 0 bases from J, with 25 bases in between. Germline V lookup: CDR1 ENHRY, CDR2 SYGVKD. This CDR3 is 17 amino acids long. The CDR3 region is CATNVGGEGPSSYEQYF. The CDR3 region has the DNA TGTGCCACGAACGTAGGGGGGGAGGGCCCTAGCTCCTACGAGCAGTACTTC.

The chain has TRBV19 and TRBJ2-1, with a possible D match to TRBD2 (5 bases). This CDR3 region has 16 residues. V lost 3 bases to trimming and J lost 6 bases, with 18 bases between them. Germline-derived CDR1 and CDR2 are LNHDA and SQIVND (reference sequence). The DNA for the CDR3 is TGTGCCAGTAGTATTGATGGGGTCTGGAGGAGCAATGAGCAGTTCTTC. It specifies CASSIDGVWRSNEQFF.

V and J are TRBV2 and TRBJ1-2; D is perhaps TRBD1 (6 bases). This CDR3 contains 15 residues. Germline lookup yields CDR1 SNHLY and CDR2 FYNNEI. V lost 1 base to trimming and J lost 8 bases, with 17 bases between them. The CDR3 DNA is TGTGCCAGCAGTGAAGGTCGGGGGGCGATGATCGGCTACACCTTC. Protein: CASSEGRGAMIGYTF. Complete variable domain (other parts from reference TRBV2 and TRBJ1-2): EPEVTQTPSHQVTQMGQEVILRCVPISNHLYFYWYRQILGQKVEFLVSFYNNEISEKSEIFDDQFSVERPDGSNFTLKIRSTKLEDSAMYFCASSEGRGAMIGYTFGSGTRLTVV.

The chain recombines TRBV5-8 with TRBJ2-2; 8 bases line up with TRBD1. The CDR3 consists of 15 residues. Germline assignment: CDR1 SGHTS and CDR2 YDEGEE. After removal of 1 base from V and 7 bases from J, the junction contained 6 bases not matched to a gene. CDR3 in amino acids: CASSLLTGDGGELFF. For the CDR3, the DNA is TGTGCCAGCAGCTTGTTGACAGGGGATGGCGGGGAGCTGTTTTTT.

The V and J genes are TRBV3-1 (or the pseudogene TRBV3-2) and TRBJ2-7, with D perhaps matching TRBD1 (5 bases). V dropped 0 bases and J dropped 5 bases, with 11 bases sitting between them. This CDR3 is built from 14 residues. Per germline, CDR1 LGHDT and CDR2 YNNKEL (reference sequence). The CDR3 DNA sequence: TGTGCCAGCAGCCAAGAGGCAGGGTCTGACGAGCAGTACTTC. Translated, it gives CASSQEAGSDEQYF.

The chain couples TRBV12-3 or TRBV12-4 to TRBJ2-7; a weak D match, TRBD2 (6 bases). V was trimmed by 4 bases and J by 6 bases, leaving 13 bases between them. CDR3 length: 13 residues. CDR3 DNA: TGTGCCAGCAGTTGGGACTTAGAGGGCGAGCAGTACTTC. Translating it yields CASSWDLEGEQYF.